Detailed here is one TCR beta chain. One junction end does not reproduce the germline sequence, and a read error may be involved. Germline assignment: CDR1 SGHRS and CDR2 YFSETQ. The CDR3 extends over 13 amino acids. This sample was included in a study of control samples from healthy donors and cancer patients. The assay was immunoSEQ multiplex PCR, and TCRdb's table has in-frame clones only and misses some. The table records some 200,000 clones, roughly 94% of them present only once. The material sequenced was blood. The chain couples TRBV5-1 to TRBJ1-2; 9 bases map to TRBD1. This sequence was found in a middle-aged man in good health. The CDR3 DNA sequence: TGCGCCAGCAGCCCGGGACAGGGAGAGGGTTCCTTCTTC. Protein: CASSPGQGEGSFF.